This T cell receptor beta chain originates from a study of blood T cells in healthy people across ages. Study conclusions and caveats: PBMC samples, being unsorted, prevented any conclusive comparison of naive and antigen-experienced cells.

About this clonotype itself: Its target is unknown.

Staff drew around 10 milliliters of peripheral blood from each donor. The use of a sample-barcoded 5' primer and a J-beta primer mix characterized a second PCR of 7 to 11 cycles. The template-switch adaptor, which had 12 random nucleotides, put a tag on each cDNA molecule. MiXCR, run by TCRdb on the 5' RACE reads, gives a single entry per CDR3 protein. Among a few hundred thousand distinct CDR3 sequences listed, about 26% were seen once. V lost 2 bases, J lost 7 bases, and 11 bases lay in between. From germline, CDR1 is SGHAT and CDR2 FQNNGV. The CDR3 has 14 amino acids. This same sample was also taken into another study, of T cells of mothers and their children. That source notes: Three healthy Caucasian mothers gave samples, and so did their six children.

The chain carries TRBV11-2 and TRBJ2-2; D remains ambiguous. The TCR originated in a boy between 2 and 10 years old in good health. Material for sequencing was blood. The CDR3 reads CASSLLAQHGELFF. CDR3 nucleotides: TGTGCCAGCAGCTTACTGGCCCAGCACGGGGAGCTGTTTTTT.